This paragraph reports one TCR beta chain. As processed by the authors: Estimation of nucleated cell counts relied on the amplification of reference gene primers. The protocol was immunoSEQ multiplex PCR, while the TCRdb copy is restricted to in-frame clones and leaves out a portion. V and J calls and clone size are those listed in that table; D and trimming were worked out from the DNA. This sample has about 170,000 clones, with 86% found just once. These data originate in a study of blood T cell repertoires in COVID-19. The overall study: The study drew acute and convalescent COVID-19 samples from the United States, Italy and Spain. Nucleic acid was either cDNA or gDNA, and it came from T cells, B-cell-depleted T cells, or PBMCs.

The CDR3 covers 12 residues. V was trimmed by 2 bases and J by 7 bases, leaving 10 bases between them. The germline gives CDR1 SGHRS, CDR2 YFSETQ. Sequencing used peripheral blood. The chain is built from TRBV5-1 and TRBJ2-7; a possible D gene is TRBD1 (6 bases). The TCR sequence derives from a man in his sixties or seventies with acute or convalescent COVID-19. DNA of the CDR3: TGCGCCAGCAGCTTTACAGGGTGGGAGCAGTACTTC. This gives the protein CASSFTGWEQYF.